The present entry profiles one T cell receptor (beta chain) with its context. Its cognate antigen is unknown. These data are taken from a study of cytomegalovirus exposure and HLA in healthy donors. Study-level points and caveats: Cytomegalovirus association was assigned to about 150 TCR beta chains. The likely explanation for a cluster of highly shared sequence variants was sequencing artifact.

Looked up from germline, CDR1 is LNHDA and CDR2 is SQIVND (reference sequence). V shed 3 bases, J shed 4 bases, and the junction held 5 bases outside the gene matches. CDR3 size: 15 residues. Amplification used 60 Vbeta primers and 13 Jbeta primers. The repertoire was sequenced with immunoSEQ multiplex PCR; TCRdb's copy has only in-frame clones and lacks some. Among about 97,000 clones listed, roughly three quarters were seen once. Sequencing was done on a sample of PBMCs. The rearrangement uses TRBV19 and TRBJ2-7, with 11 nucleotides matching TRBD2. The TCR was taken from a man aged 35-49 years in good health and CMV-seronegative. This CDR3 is CASSISTSGVYEQYF. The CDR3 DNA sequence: TGTGCCAGTAGTATTTCGACTAGCGGGGTTTACGAGCAGTACTTC.